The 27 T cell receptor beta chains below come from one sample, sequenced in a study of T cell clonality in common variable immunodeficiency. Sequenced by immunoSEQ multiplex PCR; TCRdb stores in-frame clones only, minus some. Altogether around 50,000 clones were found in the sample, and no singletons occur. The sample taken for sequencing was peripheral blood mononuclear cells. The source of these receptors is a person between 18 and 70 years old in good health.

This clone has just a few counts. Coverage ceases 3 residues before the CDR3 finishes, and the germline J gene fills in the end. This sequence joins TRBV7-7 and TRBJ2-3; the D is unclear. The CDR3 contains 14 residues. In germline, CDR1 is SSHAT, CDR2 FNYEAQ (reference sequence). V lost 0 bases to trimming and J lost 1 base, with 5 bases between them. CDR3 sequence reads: CASSLAVGTDTQYF. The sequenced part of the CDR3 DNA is TGTGCCAGCAGCTTAGCCGTCGGCACAGATACG.

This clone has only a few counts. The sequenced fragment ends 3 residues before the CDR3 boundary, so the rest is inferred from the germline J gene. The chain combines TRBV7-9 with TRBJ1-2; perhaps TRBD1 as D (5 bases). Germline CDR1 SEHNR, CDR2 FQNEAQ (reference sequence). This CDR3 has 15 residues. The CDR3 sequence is CASRSGLVSYNDYTF. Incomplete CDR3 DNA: TGTGCCAGCAGATCGGGACTAGTTTCCTACAATGAC. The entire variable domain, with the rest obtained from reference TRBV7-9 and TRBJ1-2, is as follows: DTGVSQNPRHKITKRGQNVTFRCDPISEHNRLYWYRQTLGQGPEFLTYFQNEAQLEKSRLLSDRFSAERPKGSFSTLEIQRTEQGDSAMYLCASRSGLVSYNDYTFGSGTRLTVV.

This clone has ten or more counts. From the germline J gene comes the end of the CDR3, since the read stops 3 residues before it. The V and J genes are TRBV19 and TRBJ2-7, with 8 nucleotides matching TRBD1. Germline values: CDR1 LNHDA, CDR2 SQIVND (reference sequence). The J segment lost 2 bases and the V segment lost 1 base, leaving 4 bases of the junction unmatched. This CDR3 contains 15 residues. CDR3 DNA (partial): TGTGCCAGTAGTATAGGGCCGGGACAGGCCTACGAG. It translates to CASSIGPGQAYE. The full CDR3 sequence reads CASSIGPGQAYEQYF.

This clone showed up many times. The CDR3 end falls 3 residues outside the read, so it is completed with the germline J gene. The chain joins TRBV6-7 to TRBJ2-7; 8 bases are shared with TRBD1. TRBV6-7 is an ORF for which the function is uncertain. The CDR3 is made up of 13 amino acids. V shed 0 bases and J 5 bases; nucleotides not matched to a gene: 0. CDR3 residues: CASSYSTGDEQYF. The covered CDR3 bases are TGTGCCAGCAGTTACTCGACAGGGGACGAG.

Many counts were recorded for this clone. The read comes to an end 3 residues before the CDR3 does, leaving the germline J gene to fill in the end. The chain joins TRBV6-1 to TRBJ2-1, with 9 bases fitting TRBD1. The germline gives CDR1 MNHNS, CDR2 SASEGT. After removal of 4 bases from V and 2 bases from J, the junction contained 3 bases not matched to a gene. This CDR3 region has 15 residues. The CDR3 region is CASSGDREPYNEQFF. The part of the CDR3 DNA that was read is TGTGCCAGCAGTGGGGACAGGGAACCCTACAATGAG.

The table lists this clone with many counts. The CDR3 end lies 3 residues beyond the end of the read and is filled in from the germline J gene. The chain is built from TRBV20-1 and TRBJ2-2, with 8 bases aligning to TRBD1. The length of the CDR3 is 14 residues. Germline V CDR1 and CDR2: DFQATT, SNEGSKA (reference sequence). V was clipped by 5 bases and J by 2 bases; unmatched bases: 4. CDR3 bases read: TGCAGTGCTCGGGGACAGGTTAACACCGGGGAG. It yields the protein CSARGQVNTGE. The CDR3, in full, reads CSARGQVNTGELFF.

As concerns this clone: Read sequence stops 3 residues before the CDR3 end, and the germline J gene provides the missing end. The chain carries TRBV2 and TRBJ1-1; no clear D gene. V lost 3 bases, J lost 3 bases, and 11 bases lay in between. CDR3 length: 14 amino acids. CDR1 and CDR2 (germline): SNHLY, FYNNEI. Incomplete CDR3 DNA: TGTGCCAGCAGTGACGGCGGTTTGGACACTGAA. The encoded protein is CASSDGGLDTE. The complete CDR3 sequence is CASSDGGLDTEAFF.

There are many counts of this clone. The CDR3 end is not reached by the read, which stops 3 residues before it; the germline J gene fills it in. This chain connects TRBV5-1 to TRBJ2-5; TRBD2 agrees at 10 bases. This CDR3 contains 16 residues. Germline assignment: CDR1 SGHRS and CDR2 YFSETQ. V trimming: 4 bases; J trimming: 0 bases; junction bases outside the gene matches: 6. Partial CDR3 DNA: TGCGCCAGCAGCACCCCTAGCGGGGGAAACCAAGAGACC. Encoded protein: CASSTPSGGNQET. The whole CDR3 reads CASSTPSGGNQETQYF.

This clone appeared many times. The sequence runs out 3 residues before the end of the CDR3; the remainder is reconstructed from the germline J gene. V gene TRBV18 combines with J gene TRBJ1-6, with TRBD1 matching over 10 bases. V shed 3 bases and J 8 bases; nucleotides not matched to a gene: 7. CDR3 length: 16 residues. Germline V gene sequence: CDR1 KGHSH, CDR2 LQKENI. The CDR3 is CASSPRTGGTDSPLHF. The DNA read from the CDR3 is TGTGCCAGCTCACCGCGGACAGGGGGGACTGATTCACCC.

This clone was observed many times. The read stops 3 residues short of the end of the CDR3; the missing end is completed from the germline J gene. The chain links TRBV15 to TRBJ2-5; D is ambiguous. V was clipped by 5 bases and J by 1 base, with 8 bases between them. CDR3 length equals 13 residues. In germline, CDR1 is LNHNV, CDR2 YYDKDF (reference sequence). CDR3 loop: CATSARVQETQYF. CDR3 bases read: TGTGCCACCAGCGCCCGGGTCCAAGAGACC.

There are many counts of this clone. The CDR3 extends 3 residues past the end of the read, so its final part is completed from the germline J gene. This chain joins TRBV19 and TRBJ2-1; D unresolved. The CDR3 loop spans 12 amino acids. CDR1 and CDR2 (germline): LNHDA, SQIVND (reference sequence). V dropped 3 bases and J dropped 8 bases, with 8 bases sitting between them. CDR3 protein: CASSIEGHEQFF. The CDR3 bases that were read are TGTGCCAGTAGTATTGAAGGGCATGAG.

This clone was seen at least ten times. The part of the CDR3 DNA that was read is TGCAGTGCAACCAGCGCAGCCGGGACTAGCGGCAATGAG. Translating it yields CSATSAAGTSGNE. The full-length CDR3 reads as CSATSAAGTSGNEQFF. The rearrangement links TRBV20-1 to TRBJ2-1, with 11 bases fitting TRBD2. The missing CDR3 end, 3 residues past where the read stops, is filled in from the germline J gene. Germline V gives CDR1 DFQATT, CDR2 SNEGSKA (reference sequence). The junction had 13 bases not matched to a gene; V was cut back by 6 bases and J by 6 bases. The CDR3 extends over 16 amino acids.

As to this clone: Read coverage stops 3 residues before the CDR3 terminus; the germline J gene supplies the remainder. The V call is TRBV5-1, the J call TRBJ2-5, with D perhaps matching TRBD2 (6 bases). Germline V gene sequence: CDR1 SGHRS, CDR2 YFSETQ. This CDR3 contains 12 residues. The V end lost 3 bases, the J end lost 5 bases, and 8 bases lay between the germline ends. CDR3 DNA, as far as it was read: TGCGCCAGCAGCTGGGGGGTGGAGACC. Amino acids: CASSWGVET. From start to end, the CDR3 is CASSWGVETQYF. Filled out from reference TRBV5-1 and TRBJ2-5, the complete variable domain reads KAGVTQTPRYLIKTRGQQVTLSCSPISGHRSVSWYQQTPGQGLQFLFEYFSETQRNKGNFPGRFSGRQFSNSRSEMNVSTLELGDSALYLCASSWGVETQYFGPGTRLLVL.

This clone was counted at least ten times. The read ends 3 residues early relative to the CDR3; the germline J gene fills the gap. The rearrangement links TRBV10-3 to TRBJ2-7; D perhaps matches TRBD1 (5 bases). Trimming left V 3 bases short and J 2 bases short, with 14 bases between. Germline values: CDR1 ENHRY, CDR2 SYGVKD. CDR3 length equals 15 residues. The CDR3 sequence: CAISDPDKSAYEQYF. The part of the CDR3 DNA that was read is TGTGCCATCAGTGACCCGGACAAGTCCGCCTACGAG.

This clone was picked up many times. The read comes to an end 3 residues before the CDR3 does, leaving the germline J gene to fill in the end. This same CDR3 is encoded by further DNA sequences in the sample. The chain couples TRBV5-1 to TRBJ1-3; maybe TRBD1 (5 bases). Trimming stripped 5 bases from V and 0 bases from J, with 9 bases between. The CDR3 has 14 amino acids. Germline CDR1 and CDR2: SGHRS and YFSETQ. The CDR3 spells CASREGFSGNTIYF. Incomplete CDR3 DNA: TGCGCCAGCAGGGAGGGGTTCTCTGGAAACACC.

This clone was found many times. This CDR3 is CAWGQGKGNQPQHF. The CDR3 bases that were read are TGTGCCTGGGGTCAGGGTAAGGGCAATCAGCCC. V gene TRBV30 combines with J gene TRBJ1-5; possible D gene TRBD1, 5 bases. The read stops 3 residues short of the end of the CDR3; the missing end is completed from the germline J gene. V gave up 5 bases and J gave up 2 bases, with 13 bases separating them. The CDR3 runs 14 residues. CDR1 and CDR2 (germline): GTSNPN, SVGIG (reference sequence).

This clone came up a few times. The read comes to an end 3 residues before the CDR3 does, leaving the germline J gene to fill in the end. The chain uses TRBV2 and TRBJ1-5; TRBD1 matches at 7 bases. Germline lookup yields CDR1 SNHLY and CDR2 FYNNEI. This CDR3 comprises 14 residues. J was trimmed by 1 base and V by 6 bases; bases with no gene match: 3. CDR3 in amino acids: CASSADRSNQPQHF. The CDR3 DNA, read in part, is TGTGCCAGCAGCGCGGACAGGAGCAATCAGCCC.

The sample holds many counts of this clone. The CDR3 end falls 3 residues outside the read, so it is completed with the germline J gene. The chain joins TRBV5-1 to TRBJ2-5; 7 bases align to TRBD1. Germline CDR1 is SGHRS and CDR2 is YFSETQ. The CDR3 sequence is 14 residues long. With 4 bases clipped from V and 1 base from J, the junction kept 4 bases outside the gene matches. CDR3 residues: CASSLGTVQETQYF. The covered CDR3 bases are TGCGCCAGCAGCCTCGGGACAGTCCAAGAGACC.

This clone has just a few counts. CDR3 in amino acids: CASSRDRSSYEQYF. The CDR3 DNA, read in part, is TGTGCCAGCAGCCGAGACAGGAGCTCCTACGAG. V gene TRBV5-8 combines with J gene TRBJ2-7; D possibly corresponds to TRBD1 (6 bases). The CDR3 end falls 3 residues outside the read, so it is completed with the germline J gene. Germline loops: CDR1 SGHTS, CDR2 YDEGEE. The germline V and J ends were trimmed by 4 bases and 0 bases, with 11 bases remaining between them. The CDR3 spans 14 residues.

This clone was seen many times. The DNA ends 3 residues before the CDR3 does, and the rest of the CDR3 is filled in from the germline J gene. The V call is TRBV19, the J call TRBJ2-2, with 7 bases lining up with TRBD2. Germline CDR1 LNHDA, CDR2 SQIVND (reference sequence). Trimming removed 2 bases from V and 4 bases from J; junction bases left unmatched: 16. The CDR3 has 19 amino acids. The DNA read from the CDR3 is TGTGCCAGTAGTATAAGCAGGGAAGGGCTAGCGGCCCCCACCGGGGAG. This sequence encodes CASSISREGLAAPTGE. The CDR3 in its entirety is CASSISREGLAAPTGELFF.

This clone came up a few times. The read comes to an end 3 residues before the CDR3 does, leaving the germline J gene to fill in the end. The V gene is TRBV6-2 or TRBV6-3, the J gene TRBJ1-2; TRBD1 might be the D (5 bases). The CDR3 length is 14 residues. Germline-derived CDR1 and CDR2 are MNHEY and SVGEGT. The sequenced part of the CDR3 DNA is TGTGCCAGCATGCCGGGACTAGCGTCAGATACC. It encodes CASMPGLASDT. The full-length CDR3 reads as CASMPGLASDTYTF.

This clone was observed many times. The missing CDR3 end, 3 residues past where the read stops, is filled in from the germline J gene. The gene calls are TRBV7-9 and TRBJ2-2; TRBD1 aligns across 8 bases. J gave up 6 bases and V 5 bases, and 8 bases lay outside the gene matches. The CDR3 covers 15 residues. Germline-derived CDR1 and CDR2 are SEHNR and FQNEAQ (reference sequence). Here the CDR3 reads CASSLGQGGSGELFF. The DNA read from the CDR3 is TGTGCCAGCAGCCTAGGACAGGGTGGATCCGGGGAG.

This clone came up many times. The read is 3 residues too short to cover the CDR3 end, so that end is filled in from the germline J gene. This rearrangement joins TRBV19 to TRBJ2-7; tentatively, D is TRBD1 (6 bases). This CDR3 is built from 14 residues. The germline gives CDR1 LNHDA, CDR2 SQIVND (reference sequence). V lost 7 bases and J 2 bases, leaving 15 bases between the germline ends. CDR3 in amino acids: CASTHTYRAYEQYF. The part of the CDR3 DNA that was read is TGTGCCAGTACCCATACCTACAGGGCCTACGAG.

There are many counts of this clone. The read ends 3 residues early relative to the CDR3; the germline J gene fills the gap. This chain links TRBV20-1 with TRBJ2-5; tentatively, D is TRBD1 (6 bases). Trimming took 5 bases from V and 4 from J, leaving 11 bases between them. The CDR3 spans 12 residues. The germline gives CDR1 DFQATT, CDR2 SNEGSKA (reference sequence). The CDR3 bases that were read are TGCAGTGCTGACAAGGGGGTAGAGACC. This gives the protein CSADKGVET. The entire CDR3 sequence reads CSADKGVETQYF.

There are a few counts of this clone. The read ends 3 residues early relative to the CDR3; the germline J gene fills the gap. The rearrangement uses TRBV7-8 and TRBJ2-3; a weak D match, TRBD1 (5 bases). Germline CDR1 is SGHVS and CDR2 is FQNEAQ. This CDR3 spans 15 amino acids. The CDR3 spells CASSSPALGRVTQYF. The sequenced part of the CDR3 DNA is TGTGCCAGCAGCTCACCCGCGCTAGGCAGGGTGACG. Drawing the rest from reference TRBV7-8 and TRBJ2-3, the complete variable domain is GAGVSQSPRYKVAKRGQDVALRCDPISGHVSLFWYQQALGQGPEFLTYFQNEAQLDKSGLPSDRFFAERPEGSVSTLKIQRTQQEDSAVYLCASSSPALGRVTQYFGPGTRLTVL.

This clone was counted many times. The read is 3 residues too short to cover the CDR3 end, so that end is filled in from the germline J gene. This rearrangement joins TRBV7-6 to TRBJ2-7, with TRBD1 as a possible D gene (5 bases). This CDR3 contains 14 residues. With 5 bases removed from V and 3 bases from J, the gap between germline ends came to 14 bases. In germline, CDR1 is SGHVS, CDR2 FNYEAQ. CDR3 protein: CASSPAPGYYEQYF. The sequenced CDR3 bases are TGTGCCAGCAGCCCAGCGCCAGGGTACTACGAG.

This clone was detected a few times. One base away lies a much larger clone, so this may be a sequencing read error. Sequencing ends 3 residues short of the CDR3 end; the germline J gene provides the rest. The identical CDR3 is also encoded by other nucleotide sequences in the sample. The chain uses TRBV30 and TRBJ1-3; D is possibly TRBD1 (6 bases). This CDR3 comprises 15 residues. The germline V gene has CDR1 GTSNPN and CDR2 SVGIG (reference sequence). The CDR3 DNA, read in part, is TGTGCCTGGAACACAGGGATGGGAACTGGAAACACG. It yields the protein CAWNTGMGTGNT. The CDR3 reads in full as CAWNTGMGTGNTIYF.